These 16 T cell receptor beta chains were sequenced from one sample in a study of neurological immune-mediated disorders. Using its own MiXCR run on the 5' RACE reads, TCRdb lists one record per CDR3 protein. The sample lists fewer than 50,000 distinct CDR3 sequences; about 14% were seen once. Sample: CD4+ T cells from blood. These receptors came from a woman in her fifties or sixties with HTLV-1-associated myelopathy (HAM/TSP).

This clonotype was detected ten times or more. The J gene is TRBJ1-6, the V gene TRBV20-1, with D hard to call. CDR3 length: 14 residues. Germline lookup yields CDR1 DFQATT and CDR2 SNEGSKA (reference sequence). V dropped 2 bases and J dropped 10 bases, with 15 bases sitting between them. CDR3 bases: TGCAGTGCTAGAAGGGCAGGTTCATACTCACCCCTCCACTTT. Its protein product is CSARRAGSYSPLHF.

This clonotype appeared many times. The chain carries TRBV14 and TRBJ1-1; maybe TRBD1 (6 bases). Per the germline V gene, CDR1 is SGHDN and CDR2 is FVKESK. Trimming stripped 4 bases from V and 1 base from J, with 19 bases between. The CDR3 covers 17 residues. CDR3 DNA sequence: TGTGCCAGCAGCCCTCCGGGCCGGGACACCAGGAACACTGAAGCTTTCTTT. The encoded protein is CASSPPGRDTRNTEAFF.

This clonotype has a count of ten or more. The rearrangement uses TRBV20-1 and TRBJ2-3; 8 bases are shared with TRBD2. CDR1 and CDR2 from the germline V gene are DFQATT and SNEGSKA (reference sequence). The CDR3 length is 15 residues. With V trimmed by 1 base and J by 1 base, 4 bases remained unmatched. CDR3 DNA sequence: TGCAGTGCTAGAGCCCTTAGCGGGGGCACAGATACGCAGTATTTT. It specifies CSARALSGGTDTQYF.

This clonotype came up many times. V gene TRBV5-1 combines with J gene TRBJ2-3; no clear D gene. Trimming shortened V by 1 base and J by 2 bases, and 11 bases separated the two germline ends. CDR1 is SGHRS and CDR2 is YFSETQ in the germline V gene. The CDR3 consists of 15 residues. Here the CDR3 reads CASSLSSFDTDTQYF. The CDR3 coding sequence is TGCGCCAGCAGCTTGAGCTCCTTCGACACAGATACGCAGTATTTT.

This clonotype came up many times. The chain combines TRBV5-1 with TRBJ1-3; 7 bases fit TRBD1. The CDR3 extends over 13 amino acids. CDR1 SGHRS and CDR2 YFSETQ come from the germline V gene. Trimming took 4 bases from V and 8 from J; bases not matched to a gene: 6. CDR3 in DNA: TGCGCCAGCAGCCGGACAGGCGGGGACACCATATATTTT. Translating gives CASSRTGGDTIYF.

Ten or more counts support this clonotype. The V gene is TRBV20-1, the J gene TRBJ2-7; 10 positions agree with TRBD2. The germline V gene has CDR1 DFQATT and CDR2 SNEGSKA (reference sequence). This CDR3 region has 17 residues. Trimming at V came to 2 bases and at J to 3 bases, leaving 13 bases not matched to a gene. CDR3 DNA: TGCAGTGCTAGAACGCGCCCGAGCGGGGGGGCGCGCTACGAGCAGTACTTC. Translated: CSARTRPSGGARYEQYF.

This clonotype was seen many times. The chain recombines TRBV20-1 with TRBJ2-1, with 8 bases aligning to TRBD2. The CDR3 covers 14 residues. V lost 1 base, J lost 8 bases, and 7 bases stayed unmatched. Germline CDR1 and CDR2: DFQATT and SNEGSKA (reference sequence). CDR3 sequence reads: CSARAGGRVDEQFF. In nucleotides, the CDR3 is TGCAGTGCTAGAGCGGGGGGGCGGGTGGATGAGCAGTTCTTC.

In its sample, this clonotype was seen many times. The chain joins TRBV5-1 to TRBJ1-1; D might be TRBD1 (6 bases). Per germline, CDR1 SGHRS and CDR2 YFSETQ. The CDR3 has 17 amino acids. Trimming shortened V by 0 bases and J by 6 bases, and 21 bases separated the two germline ends. The DNA of the CDR3 is TGCGCCAGCAGCTTGGAGGGGGGTGGCGGGGTTTCGGCTGAAGCTTTCTTT. This gives the protein CASSLEGGGGVSAEAFF.

Concerning this clonotype itself: The junction departs from germline at one end; a sequencing error may be responsible. This chain links TRBV7-2 with TRBJ2-2; 12 bases agree with TRBD2. Germline V CDR1 and CDR2: SGHTA, FQGNSA. The CDR3 is made up of 16 amino acids. The CDR3: CASSVSSGGAPGEMFF. The DNA of the CDR3 is TGTGCCAGCAGCGTATCTAGCGGGGGGGCGCCAGGGGAGATGTTTTTT. The full variable domain, rest sourced from reference TRBV7-2 and TRBJ2-2, is GAGVSQSPSNKVTEKGKDVELRCDPISGHTALYWYRQSLGQGLEFLIYFQGNSAPDKSGLPSDRFSAERTGGSVSTLTIQRTQQEDSAVYLCASSVSSGGAPGEMFFGEGSRLTVL.

In its sample, this clonotype was seen many times. The rearrangement joins TRBV11-3 to TRBJ2-3, with a tentative D call TRBD2 (5 bases). CDR3 length: 14 residues. Germline V gene lookup returns CDR1 SGHNT and CDR2 YENEEA. V was pared by 3 bases and J by 5 bases, with 12 bases between. In DNA form, the CDR3 reads TGTGCCAGCAGCTTCCGCCTAGAGGGAGATACGCAGTATTTT. Protein: CASSFRLEGDTQYF.

In its sample, this clonotype was seen many times. The genes are TRBV20-1 and TRBJ2-1; D possibly corresponds to TRBD1 (5 bases). The CDR3 has 11 residues. Germline-derived CDR1 and CDR2 are DFQATT and SNEGSKA (reference sequence). V was shortened by 1 base and J by 9 bases, with 7 bases between the two germline ends. The CDR3 DNA is TGCAGTGCTAGAGCGCAGGGTGAGCAGTTCTTC. Amino acid sequence: CSARAQGEQFF.

This clonotype appeared many times. V usage is TRBV10-2 and J usage is TRBJ1-2; a weak D match, TRBD1 (6 bases). The CDR3 covers 14 residues. With 2 bases removed from V and 2 bases from J, the gap between germline ends came to 9 bases. CDR1 WSHSY and CDR2 SAAADI come from the germline V gene. In DNA, the CDR3 is TGCGCCAGCAGTGAGACAGGGTACAACTATGGCTACACCTTC. It is translated as CASSETGYNYGYTF.

This clonotype came up many times. This chain uses TRBV7-3 with TRBJ1-1, with TRBD1 matching over 7 bases. In germline, CDR1 is SGHTA, CDR2 FQGTGA. The length of the CDR3 is 12 residues. J gave up 7 bases and V 4 bases, and 3 bases lay outside the gene matches. In nucleotides, the CDR3 is TGTGCCAGCAGCTCCCACAGGGGTGAAGCTTTCTTT. Translated: CASSSHRGEAFF.

This clonotype was counted at least ten times. The chain uses TRBV5-1 and TRBJ1-6; no firm D call. The length of the CDR3 is 16 residues. The germline V gene has CDR1 SGHRS and CDR2 YFSETQ. V lost 0 bases and J lost 6, with 13 bases in between. The CDR3 DNA sequence: TGCGCCAGCAGCTTGGCCGCGGCAGCCGTTAATTCACCCCTCCACTTT. This codes for CASSLAAAAVNSPLHF.

This clonotype rates as medium-sized. The chain couples TRBV9 to TRBJ2-5; 12 bases map to TRBD2. V lost 4 bases and J lost 5; bases outside the gene matches: 9. The CDR3 spans 16 residues. Germline V lookup: CDR1 SGDLS, CDR2 YYNGEE. The CDR3, as DNA: TGTGCCAGCAGCAATCGACTAGCGGGGGCCCGGGAGACCCAGTACTTC. This encodes CASSNRLAGARETQYF.

This chain joins TRBV15 and TRBJ1-4; D perhaps matches TRBD1 (5 bases). The CDR3 is made up of 14 amino acids. In germline, CDR1 is LNHNV, CDR2 YYDKDF (reference sequence). Trimming took 1 base from V and 2 from J, leaving 5 bases between them. This chain's CDR3 is CATSRGQTNEKLFF. The CDR3 nucleotides are TGTGCCACCAGCAGAGGACAGACTAATGAAAAACTGTTTTTT.